The next 10 T cell receptor beta chains were all read from a single sample in a study of blood T cells in healthy people across ages. Next came a second PCR, run for about 6 to 12 cycles, which used a sample-barcoded 5' primer along with a J-beta primer mix. One entry per CDR3 protein, called by TCRdb with MiXCR from the 5' RACE reads. The table has approximately 770,000 distinct CDR3 sequences, nearly 60% seen once. The sample comprised blood. These TCRs come from a man aged 25-45 years in good health.

This clonotype turned up a few times. The rearrangement joins TRBV20-1 to TRBJ1-1, with D possibly being TRBD1 (5 bases). Germline V gene data show CDR1 as DFQATT and CDR2 as SNEGSKA (reference sequence). The CDR3 length is 13 residues. Trimming stripped 5 bases from V and 4 bases from J, with 14 bases between. CDR3 sequence: CSAPKGLFTEAFF. The CDR3 DNA follows: TGCAGTGCTCCTAAGGGGTTATTCACTGAAGCTTTCTTT.

The genes are TRBV25-1 and TRBJ1-3; D is unclear. The V gene lost 4 bases and the J gene lost 4 bases, with 2 bases spanning the gap. CDR3 length equals 11 residues. Germline V gene lookup returns CDR1 MGHDK and CDR2 SYGVNS. The CDR3 loop reads CASSGGNTIYF. CDR3 bases: TGTGCCAGCAGTGGCGGAAACACCATATATTTT. Combining the CDR3 with reference TRBV25-1 and TRBJ1-3 gives the whole variable domain EADIYQTPRYLVIGTGKKITLECSQTMGHDKMYWYQQDPGMELHLIHYSYGVNSTEKGDLSSESTVSRIRTEHFPLTLESARPSHTSQYLCASSGGNTIYFGEGSWLTVV.

This chain uses TRBV20-1 with TRBJ2-1, with D hard to call. The germline V gene encodes CDR1 DFQATT and CDR2 SNEGSKA (reference sequence). CDR3 length: 10 amino acids. V was clipped by 0 bases and J by 10 bases, with 4 bases between them. CDR3: CSAREAEQFF. In DNA, the CDR3 is TGCAGTGCTAGAGAGGCGGAGCAGTTCTTC.

This clonotype was found a few times. In nucleotides, the CDR3 is TGTGCCAGCAGCTCGCAGCGGACAGGGGGTCCCTACGAGCAGTACTTC. Amino acids: CASSSQRTGGPYEQYF. The V and J genes are TRBV7-6 and TRBJ2-7; 10 nucleotides match TRBD1. The CDR3 length is 16 residues. CDR1 and CDR2 (germline): SGHVS, FNYEAQ. With V trimmed by 4 bases and J by 2 bases, 8 bases remained unmatched.

The sample holds a few counts of this clonotype. This chain links TRBV20-1 with TRBJ2-5; no clear D gene. CDR1 and CDR2 (germline): DFQATT, SNEGSKA (reference sequence). Trimming took 6 bases from V and 4 from J, leaving 12 bases between them. The CDR3 runs to 12 residues. CDR3 protein: CSALAMGETQYF. For the CDR3, the DNA is TGCAGTGCCCTGGCTATGGGAGAGACCCAGTACTTC.

The CDR3 bases are TGTGCCAGCAGAAAGAGATCCGAACGACCAGCCTACGAGCAGTACTTC. This codes for CASRKRSERPAYEQYF. The chain has TRBV21-1 and TRBJ2-5. TRBJ2-7 matches the DNA end more closely, so the J call is doubtful. TRBV21-1 is a documented pseudogene. The CDR3 length is 16 residues.

The chain couples TRBV7-9 to TRBJ1-1, with 9 bases matching TRBD1. This CDR3 contains 17 residues. Trimming cost V 3 bases and J 3 bases; bases outside gene matches: 11. Per germline, CDR1 SEHNR and CDR2 FQNEAQ (reference sequence). In nucleotides, the CDR3 is TGTGCCAGCAGCTTGCTGGGACAGGGTAGGTGGGACACTGAAGCTTTCTTT. Its translation: CASSLLGQGRWDTEAFF.

V usage is TRBV2 and J usage is TRBJ2-3, with 7 bases aligning to TRBD2. V lost 8 bases to trimming and J lost 4 bases; unmatched junction nucleotides: 6. Germline V gene data show CDR1 as SNHLY and CDR2 as FYNNEI. The CDR3 sequence is 13 residues long. In DNA form, the CDR3 reads TGTGCCAGCCAGGGACGGGGGGCAGATACGCAGTATTTT. Translating it yields CASQGRGADTQYF.

The chain uses TRBV28 and TRBJ1-1; the D is unclear. In germline, CDR1 is MDHEN, CDR2 SYDVKM. The CDR3 length is 13 residues. The V and J ends lost 4 bases and 6 bases respectively, with 12 bases between them. CDR3 coding DNA: TGTGCCAGCAGTTCCCTCCGCGGACCTGAAGCTTTCTTT. Protein product: CASSSLRGPEAFF.

This clonotype was observed a handful of times. This chain joins TRBV20-1 and TRBJ2-7; either TRBD1 or TRBD2 may fit D (5 bases each). V was cut by 4 bases and J by 6 bases, with 19 bases left in between. This CDR3 is 14 amino acids long. Germline V lookup: CDR1 DFQATT, CDR2 SNEGSKA (reference sequence). The DNA of the CDR3 is TGCAGTGCTACGAGGGACCTGGGAGTTAGCGAGCAGTACTTC. Translated, it gives CSATRDLGVSEQYF.